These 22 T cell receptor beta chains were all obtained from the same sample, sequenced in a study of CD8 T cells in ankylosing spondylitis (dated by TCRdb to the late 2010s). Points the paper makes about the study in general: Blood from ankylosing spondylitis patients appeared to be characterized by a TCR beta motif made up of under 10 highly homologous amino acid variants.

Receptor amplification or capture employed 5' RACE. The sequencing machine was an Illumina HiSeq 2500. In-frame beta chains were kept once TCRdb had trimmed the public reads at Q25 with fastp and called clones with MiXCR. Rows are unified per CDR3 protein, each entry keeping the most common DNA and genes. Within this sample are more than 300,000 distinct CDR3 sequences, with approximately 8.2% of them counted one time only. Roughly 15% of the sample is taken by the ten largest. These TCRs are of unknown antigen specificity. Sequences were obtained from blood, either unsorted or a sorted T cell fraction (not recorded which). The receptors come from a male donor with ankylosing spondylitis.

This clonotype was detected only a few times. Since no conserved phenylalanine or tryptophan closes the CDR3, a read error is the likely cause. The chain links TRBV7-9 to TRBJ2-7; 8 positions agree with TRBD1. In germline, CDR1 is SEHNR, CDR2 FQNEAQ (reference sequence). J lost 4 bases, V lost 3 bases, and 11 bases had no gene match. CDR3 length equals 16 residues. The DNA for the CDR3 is TGTGCCAGCAGCTTCCGGGACAGGAGAGGTAAATACGAGCAGTACCTC. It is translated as CASSFRDRRGKYEQYL.

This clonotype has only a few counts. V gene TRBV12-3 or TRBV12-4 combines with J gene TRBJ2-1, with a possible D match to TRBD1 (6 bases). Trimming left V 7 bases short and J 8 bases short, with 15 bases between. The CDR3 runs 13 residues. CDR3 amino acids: CASTSSDSDEQFF. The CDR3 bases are TGTGCCAGCACGTCATCGGACAGCGATGAGCAGTTCTTC.

For the CDR3, the DNA is TGCAGTGCTGGGAGCGGGGCGGGAGGCGGGGAGACCCAGTACTTC. Translated: CSAGSGAGGGETQYF. This chain connects TRBV20-1 to TRBJ2-5; 8 bases fit TRBD2. V lost 5 bases to trimming and J lost 5 bases; unmatched junction nucleotides: 13. There are 15 residues in the CDR3. Germline loops: CDR1 DFQATT, CDR2 SNEGSKA (reference sequence).

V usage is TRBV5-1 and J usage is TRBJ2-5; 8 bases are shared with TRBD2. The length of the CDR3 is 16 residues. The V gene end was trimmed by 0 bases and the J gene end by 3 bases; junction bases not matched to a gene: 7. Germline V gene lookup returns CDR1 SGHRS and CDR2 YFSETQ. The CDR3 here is CASSLVFSGKEETQYF. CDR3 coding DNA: TGCGCCAGCAGCTTGGTTTTTAGCGGGAAAGAAGAGACCCAGTACTTC.

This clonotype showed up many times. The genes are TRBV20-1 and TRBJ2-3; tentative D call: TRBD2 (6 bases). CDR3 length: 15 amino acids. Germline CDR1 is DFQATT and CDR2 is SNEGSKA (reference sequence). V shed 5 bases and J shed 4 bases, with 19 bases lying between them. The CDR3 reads CSADSGVDWADTQYF. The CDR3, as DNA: TGCAGTGCTGACTCGGGGGTGGATTGGGCAGATACGCAGTATTTT.

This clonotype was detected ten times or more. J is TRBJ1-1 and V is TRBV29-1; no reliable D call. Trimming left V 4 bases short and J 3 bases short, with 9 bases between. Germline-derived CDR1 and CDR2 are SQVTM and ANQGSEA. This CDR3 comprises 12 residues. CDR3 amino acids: CSVALYYTEAFF. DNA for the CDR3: TGCAGCGTTGCACTTTACTACACTGAAGCTTTCTTT.

CDR3 sequence: CASSWTGMAEQYF. The CDR3 DNA reads as TGTGCCAGCAGCTGGACAGGGATGGCGGAGCAGTACTTC. The rearrangement joins TRBV2 to TRBJ2-7, with 8 positions matching TRBD1. The CDR3 is 13 residues long. CDR1 and CDR2 from the germline V gene are SNHLY and FYNNEI. After removal of 6 bases from V and 7 bases from J, the junction contained 8 bases not matched to a gene.

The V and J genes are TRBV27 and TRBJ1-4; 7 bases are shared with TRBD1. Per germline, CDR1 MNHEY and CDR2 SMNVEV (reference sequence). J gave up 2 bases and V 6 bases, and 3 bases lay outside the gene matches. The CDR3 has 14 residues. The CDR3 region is CASSKGQTNEKLFF. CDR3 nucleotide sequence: TGTGCCAGCAGCAAGGGACAGACTAATGAAAAACTGTTTTTT.

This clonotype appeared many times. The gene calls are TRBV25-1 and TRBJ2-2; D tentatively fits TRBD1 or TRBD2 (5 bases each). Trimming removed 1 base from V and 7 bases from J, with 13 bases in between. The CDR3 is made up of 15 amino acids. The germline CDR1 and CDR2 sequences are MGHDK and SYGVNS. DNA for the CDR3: TGTGCCAGCAGTGAATGGGGTAGGGGACGCGGGGAGCTGTTTTTT. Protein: CASSEWGRGRGELFF.

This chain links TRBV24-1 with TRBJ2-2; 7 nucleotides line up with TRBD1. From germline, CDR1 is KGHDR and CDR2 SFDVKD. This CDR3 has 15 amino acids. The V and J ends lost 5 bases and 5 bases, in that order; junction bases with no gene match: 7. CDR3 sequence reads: CATSAGTADTGELFF. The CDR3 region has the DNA TGTGCCACCAGTGCCGGGACAGCGGATACCGGGGAGCTGTTTTTT.

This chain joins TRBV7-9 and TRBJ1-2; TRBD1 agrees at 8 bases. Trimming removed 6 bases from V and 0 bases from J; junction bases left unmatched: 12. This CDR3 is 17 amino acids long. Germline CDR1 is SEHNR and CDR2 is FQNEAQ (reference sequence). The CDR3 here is CASSLRPTGASNYGYTF. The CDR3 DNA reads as TGTGCCAGCAGTTTACGACCGACAGGGGCATCTAACTATGGCTACACCTTC.

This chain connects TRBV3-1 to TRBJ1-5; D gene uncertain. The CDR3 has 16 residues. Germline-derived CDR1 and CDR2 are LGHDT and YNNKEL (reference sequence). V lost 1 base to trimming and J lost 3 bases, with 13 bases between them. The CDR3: CASSQGVPAVNQPQHF. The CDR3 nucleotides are TGTGCCAGCAGCCAAGGTGTCCCGGCAGTCAATCAGCCCCAGCATTTT. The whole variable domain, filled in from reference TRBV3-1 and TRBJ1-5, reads DTAVSQTPKYLVTQMGNDKSIKCEQNLGHDTMYWYKQDSKKFLKIMFSYNNKELIINETVPNRFSPKSPDKAHLNLHINSLELGDSAVYFCASSQGVPAVNQPQHFGDGTRLSIL.

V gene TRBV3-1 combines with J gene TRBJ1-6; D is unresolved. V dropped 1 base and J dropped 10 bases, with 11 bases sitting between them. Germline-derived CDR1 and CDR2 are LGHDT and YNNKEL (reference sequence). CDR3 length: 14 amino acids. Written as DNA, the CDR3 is TGTGCCAGCAGCCAAGGCTCAGGACGGTCACCCCTCCACTTT. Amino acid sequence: CASSQGSGRSPLHF.

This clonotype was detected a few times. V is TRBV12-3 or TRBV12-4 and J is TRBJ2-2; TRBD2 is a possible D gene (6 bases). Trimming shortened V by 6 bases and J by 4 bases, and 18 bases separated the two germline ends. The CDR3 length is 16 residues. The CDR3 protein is CASRMRGLGSTGELFF. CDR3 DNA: TGTGCCAGCAGAATGCGGGGATTAGGGAGCACCGGGGAGCTGTTTTTT.

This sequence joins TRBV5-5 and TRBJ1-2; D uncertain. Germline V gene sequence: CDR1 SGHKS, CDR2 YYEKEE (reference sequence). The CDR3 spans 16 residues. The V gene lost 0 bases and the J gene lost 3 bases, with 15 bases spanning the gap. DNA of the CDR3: TGTGCCAGCAGCTTGGTCTGGACCGATCTTGACTATGGCTACACCTTC. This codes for CASSLVWTDLDYGYTF.

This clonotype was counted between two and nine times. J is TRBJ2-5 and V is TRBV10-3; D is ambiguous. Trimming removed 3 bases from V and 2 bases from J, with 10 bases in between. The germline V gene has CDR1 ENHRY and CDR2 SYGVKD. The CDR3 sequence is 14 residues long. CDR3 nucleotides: TGTGCCATCAGTGATTCGGACGGTCAAGAGACCCAGTACTTC. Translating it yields CAISDSDGQETQYF.

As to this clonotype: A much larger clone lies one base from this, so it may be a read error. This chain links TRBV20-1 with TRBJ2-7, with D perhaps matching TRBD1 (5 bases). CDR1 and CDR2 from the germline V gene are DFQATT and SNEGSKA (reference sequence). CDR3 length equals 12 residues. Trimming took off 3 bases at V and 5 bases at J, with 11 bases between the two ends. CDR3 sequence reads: CSARNRRHEQYF. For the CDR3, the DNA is TGCAGTGCTAGGAACAGGCGCCACGAGCAGTACTTC.

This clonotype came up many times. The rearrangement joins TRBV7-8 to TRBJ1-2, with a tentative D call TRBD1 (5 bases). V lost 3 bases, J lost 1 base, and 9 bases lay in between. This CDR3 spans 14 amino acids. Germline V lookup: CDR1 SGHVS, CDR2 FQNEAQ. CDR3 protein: CASSLDKDNYGYTF. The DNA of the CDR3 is TGTGCCAGCAGCTTGGACAAGGATAACTATGGCTACACCTTC.

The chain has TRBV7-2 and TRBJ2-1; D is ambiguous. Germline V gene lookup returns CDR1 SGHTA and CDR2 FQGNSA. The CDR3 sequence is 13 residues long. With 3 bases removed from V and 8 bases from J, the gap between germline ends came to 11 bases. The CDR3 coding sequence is TGTGCCAGCAGCTTCAGGAGAAACCATGAGCAGTTCTTC. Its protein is CASSFRRNHEQFF.

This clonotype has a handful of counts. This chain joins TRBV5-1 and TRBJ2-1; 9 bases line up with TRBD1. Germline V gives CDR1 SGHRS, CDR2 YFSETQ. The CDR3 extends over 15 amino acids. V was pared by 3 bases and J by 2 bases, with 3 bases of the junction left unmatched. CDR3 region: CASSWGDRAYNEQFF. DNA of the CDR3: TGCGCCAGCAGCTGGGGGGACAGGGCCTACAATGAGCAGTTCTTC.

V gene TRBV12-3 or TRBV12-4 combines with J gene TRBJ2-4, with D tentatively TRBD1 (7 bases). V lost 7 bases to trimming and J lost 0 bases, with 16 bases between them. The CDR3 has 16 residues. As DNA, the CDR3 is TGTGCCAGCACCCCCGGGGGACAGATAGCCAAAAACATTCAGTACTTC. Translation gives CASTPGGQIAKNIQYF.

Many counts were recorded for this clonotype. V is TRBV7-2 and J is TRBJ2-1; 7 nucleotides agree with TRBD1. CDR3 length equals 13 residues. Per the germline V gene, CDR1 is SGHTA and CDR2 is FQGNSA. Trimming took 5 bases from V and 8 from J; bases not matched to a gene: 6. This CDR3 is CASSADRAYEQFF. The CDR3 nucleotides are TGTGCCAGCAGCGCCGACAGGGCTTATGAGCAGTTCTTC.